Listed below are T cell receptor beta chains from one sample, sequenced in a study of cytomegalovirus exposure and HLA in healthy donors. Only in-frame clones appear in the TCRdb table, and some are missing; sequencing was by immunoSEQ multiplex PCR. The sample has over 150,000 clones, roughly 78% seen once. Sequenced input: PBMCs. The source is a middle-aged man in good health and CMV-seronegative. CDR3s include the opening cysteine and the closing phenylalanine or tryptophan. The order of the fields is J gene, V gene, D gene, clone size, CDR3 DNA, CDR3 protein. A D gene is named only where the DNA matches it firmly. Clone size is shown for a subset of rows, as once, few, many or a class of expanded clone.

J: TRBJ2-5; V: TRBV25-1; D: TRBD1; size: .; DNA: TGTGCCAGCACACCCCGGGGACAGGGAAAAGAGACCCAGTACTTC; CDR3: CASTPRGQGKETQYF
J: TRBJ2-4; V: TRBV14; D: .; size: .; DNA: TGTGCCAGCAGCCAAGCGGCGGCAGCAAACATTCAGTACTTC; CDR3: CASSQAAAANIQYF
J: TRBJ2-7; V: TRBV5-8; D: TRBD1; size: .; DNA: TGTGCCAGCAGCGCTGGGACAGAAATCTTC; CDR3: CASSAGTEIF
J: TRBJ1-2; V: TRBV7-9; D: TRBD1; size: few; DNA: TGTGCCAGCAGCCCGAGACAGGGGGACGTTCTCCTCTACACCTTC; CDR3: CASSPRQGDVLLYTF
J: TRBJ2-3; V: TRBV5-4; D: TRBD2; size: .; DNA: TGTGCCAGCAGCGGGGGAGGGACTAGTGGCACAGATACGCAGTATTTT; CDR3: CASSGGGTSGTDTQYF
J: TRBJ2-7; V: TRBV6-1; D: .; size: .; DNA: TGTGCCAGCCAACTCGCTGGAGGGCTTACCAGCGAGCAGTACTTC; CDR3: CASQLAGGLTSEQYF
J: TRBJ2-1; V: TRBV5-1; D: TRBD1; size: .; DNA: TGCGCCAGCCACTACCGGGACAGGGACCAGCAGTTCTTC; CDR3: CASHYRDRDQQFF
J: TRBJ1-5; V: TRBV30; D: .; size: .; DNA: TGTGCCTGGAGTCGGGGGGGCCAAGGGGGCAATCAGCCCCAGCATTTT; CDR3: CAWSRGGQGGNQPQHF
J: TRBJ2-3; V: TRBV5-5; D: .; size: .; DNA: TGTGCCAGCAGCTTTGGCAGGGCTCGCACAGATACGCAGTATTTT; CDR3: CASSFGRARTDTQYF
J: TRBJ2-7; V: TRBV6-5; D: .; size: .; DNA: TGTGCCAGCAGTTCCGCGGAGACTCCTATTCTCGAGCAGTACTTC; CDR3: CASSSAETPILEQYF
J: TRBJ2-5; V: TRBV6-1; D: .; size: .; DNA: TGTGCCAGCAGTGTCGTAGAAGAGACCCAGTACTTC; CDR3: CASSVVEETQYF
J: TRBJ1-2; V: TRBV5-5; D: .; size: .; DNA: TGTGCCAGCAGCACCCGGGCGGGGGGGGCGAACTATGGCTACACCTTC; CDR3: CASSTRAGGANYGYTF
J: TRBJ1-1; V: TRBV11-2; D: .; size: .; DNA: TGTGCCAGCAGCTTACAGGGGCGCCTGATAGCTTTCTTT; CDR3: CASSLQGRLIAFF
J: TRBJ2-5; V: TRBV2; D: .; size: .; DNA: TGTGCCAGCAGCGCCGATAACACCGTAGGAGAGCAGTACTTC; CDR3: CASSADNTVGEQYF
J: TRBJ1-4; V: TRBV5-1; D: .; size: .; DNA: TGCGCCAGCAGCTTTTCGGGGGGCACTAATGAAAAACTGTTTTTT; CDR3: CASSFSGGTNEKLFF
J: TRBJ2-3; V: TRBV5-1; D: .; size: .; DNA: TGCGCCAGCAGCCTGGACACGGGGGCAGATACGCAGTATTTT; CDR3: CASSLDTGADTQYF
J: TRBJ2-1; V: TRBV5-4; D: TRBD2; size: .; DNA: TGTGCCAGCAGCCCGGGGGGACTAGCGGGGAAAAATGAGCAGTTCTTC; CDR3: CASSPGGLAGKNEQFF
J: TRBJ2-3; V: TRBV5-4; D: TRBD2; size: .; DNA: TGTGCCAGCAGCTTGAGCCTAGCGGGAGCTGGGGATACGCAGTATTTT; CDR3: CASSLSLAGAGDTQYF
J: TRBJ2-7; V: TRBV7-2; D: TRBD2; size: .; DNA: TGTGCCAGCAGCTCCCGCGGGGGTAGCAGCAACCCCTACGAGCAGTACTTC; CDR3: CASSSRGGSSNPYEQYF
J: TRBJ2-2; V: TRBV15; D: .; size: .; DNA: TGTGCCACCAGCAGAGATGCTACGGGGTCCCCTTTCACCGGGGAGCTGTTTTTT; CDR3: CATSRDATGSPFTGELFF
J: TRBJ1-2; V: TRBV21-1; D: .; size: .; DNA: TGTGCCAGCAGCAAATTTAGGCAGGGAAATGGCTACACCTTC; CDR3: CASSKFRQGNGYTF
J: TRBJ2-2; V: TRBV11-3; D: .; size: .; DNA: TGTGCCAGCAGCCCAGGGGCGTCGAACACCGGGGAGCTGTTTTTT; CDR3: CASSPGASNTGELFF
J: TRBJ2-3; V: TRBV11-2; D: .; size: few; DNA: TGTGCCAGCAGTCAATCTACTTACACAGATACGCAGTATTTT; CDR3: CASSQSTYTDTQYF
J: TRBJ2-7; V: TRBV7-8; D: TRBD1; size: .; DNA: TGTGCCAGCACCCCGGACAGGGTCTACGAGCAGTACTTC; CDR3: CASTPDRVYEQYF
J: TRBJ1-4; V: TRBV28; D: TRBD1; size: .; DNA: TGTGCCAGCAGTTTAAGGGCAGGGGGCGGCGAAAAACTGTTTTTT; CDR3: CASSLRAGGGEKLFF
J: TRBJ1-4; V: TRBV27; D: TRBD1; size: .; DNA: TGTGCCAGCTGCCGAATCGACAGGGTGGGTGAAAAACTGTTTTTT; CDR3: CASCRIDRVGEKLFF
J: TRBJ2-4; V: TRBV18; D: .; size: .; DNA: TGTGCCAGCTCACCCGTAGGGGGTTCGGACATTCAGTACTTC; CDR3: CASSPVGGSDIQYF
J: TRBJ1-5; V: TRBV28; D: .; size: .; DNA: TGTGCCAGCAGTCCCGGGGGTTATAGCAATCAGCCCCAGCATTTT; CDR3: CASSPGGYSNQPQHF
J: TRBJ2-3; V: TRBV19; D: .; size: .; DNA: TGTGCCAGTAGTATACGGGAGGATACGCAGTATTTT; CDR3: CASSIREDTQYF
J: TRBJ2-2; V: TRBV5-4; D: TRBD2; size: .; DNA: TGTGCCAGCAGCCTCCGTACTGGCGGGAGGTCCCCCGGGGAGCTGTTTTTT; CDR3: CASSLRTGGRSPGELFF
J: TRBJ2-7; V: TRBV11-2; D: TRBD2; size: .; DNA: TGTGCCAGCGGCTTAGGACTAGAAACCTACGAGCAGTACTTC; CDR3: CASGLGLETYEQYF
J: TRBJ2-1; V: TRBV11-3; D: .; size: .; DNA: TGTGCCAGCAGCTCCGGGACTTACAATGAGCAGTTCTTC; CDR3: CASSSGTYNEQFF
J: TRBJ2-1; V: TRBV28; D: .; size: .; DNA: TGTGCCAGCAGTCTACAGGGACCAGGCTACAATGAGCAGTTCTTC; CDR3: CASSLQGPGYNEQFF
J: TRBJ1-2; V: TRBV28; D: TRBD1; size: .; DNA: TGTGCCAGCAGAAAACAGGGGGGTGGGGGCTACACCTTC; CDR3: CASRKQGGGGYTF
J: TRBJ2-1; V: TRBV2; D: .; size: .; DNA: TGTGCCAGCAGTGAAGCCCCGGGTAGCTTCAATGAGCAGTTCTTC; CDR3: CASSEAPGSFNEQFF
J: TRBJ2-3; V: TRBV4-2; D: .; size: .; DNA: TGTGCCAGCAGCCTGGGGGGAGTGGATACGCAGTATTTT; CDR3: CASSLGGVDTQYF
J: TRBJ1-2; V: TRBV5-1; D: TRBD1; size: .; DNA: TGCGCCAGCAGCGGAGGGACAGCCGTGGACTATGGCTACACCTTC; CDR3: CASSGGTAVDYGYTF
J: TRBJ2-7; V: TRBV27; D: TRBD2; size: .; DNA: TGTGCCAGCAGTGGACTAGCGGAGGAAGGCGAGCAGTACTTC; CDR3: CASSGLAEEGEQYF
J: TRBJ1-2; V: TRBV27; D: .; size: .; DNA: TGTGCCAGCAGTTTGGGCAGCGGCTATGGCTACACCTTC; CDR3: CASSLGSGYGYTF
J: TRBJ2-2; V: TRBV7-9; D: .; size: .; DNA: TGTGCCAGCAGCTTAAGCGCGGGGCTCGTCACCGGGGAGCTGTTTTTT; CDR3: CASSLSAGLVTGELFF
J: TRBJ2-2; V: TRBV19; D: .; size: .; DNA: TGTGCCAGTACCACCAGGGCAGACGGGGAGCTGTTTTTT; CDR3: CASTTRADGELFF
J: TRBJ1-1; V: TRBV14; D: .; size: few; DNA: TGTGCCAGCAGCCAATCGAACAGGAACACTGAAGCTTTCTTT; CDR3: CASSQSNRNTEAFF
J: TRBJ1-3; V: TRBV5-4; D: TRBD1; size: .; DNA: TGTGCCAGCAGCCGGGACAGGGGGGCCTCTGGAAACACCATATATTTT; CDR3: CASSRDRGASGNTIYF
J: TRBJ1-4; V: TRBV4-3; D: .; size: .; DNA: TGCGCCAGCAGCCATTCAGGGTCTGGAAAACTGTTTTTT; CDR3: CASSHSGSGKLFF
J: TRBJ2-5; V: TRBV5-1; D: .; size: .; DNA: TGCGCCAGCAGCTTTACAGGGAAAGAGACCCAGTACTTC; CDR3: CASSFTGKETQYF
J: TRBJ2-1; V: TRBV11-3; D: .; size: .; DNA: TGTGCCAGCAGCTTAGAACCTAGCGACCCTAAGCAGTTCTTC; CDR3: CASSLEPSDPKQFF
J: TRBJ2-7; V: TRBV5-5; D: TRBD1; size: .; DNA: TGTGCCAGCAGCTTTCGACAGGGGGCCTGGGAGCAGTACTTC; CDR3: CASSFRQGAWEQYF
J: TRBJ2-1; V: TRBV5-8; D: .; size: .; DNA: TGTGCCAGCAGCTTAAGGACAGGGAGGGGACTACAGTTCTTC; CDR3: CASSLRTGRGLQFF
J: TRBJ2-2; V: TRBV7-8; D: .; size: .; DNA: TGTGCCAGCAGCCTTCTCGTTTACAATATGGCCGGGGAGCTGTTTTTT; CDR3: CASSLLVYNMAGELFF
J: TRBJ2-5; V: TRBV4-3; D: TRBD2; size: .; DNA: TGCGCCAGCAGCCAAGCCCTTGGCGGGAGATTTGAGACCCAGTACTTC; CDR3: CASSQALGGRFETQYF
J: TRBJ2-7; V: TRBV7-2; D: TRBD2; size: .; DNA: TGTGCCAGCAGCTTGACTAGCTTCAGCTCCTACGAGCAGTACTTC; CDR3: CASSLTSFSSYEQYF
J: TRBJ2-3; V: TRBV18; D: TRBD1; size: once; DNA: TGTGCCAGCTCAACCGGACCGGACAGGGGCCTACATCCGCAGTATTTT; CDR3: CASSTGPDRGLHPQYF
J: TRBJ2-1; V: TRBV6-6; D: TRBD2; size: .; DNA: TGTGCCAGCAGTTCGTCGGGACTAAAAGACAATGAGCAGTTCTTC; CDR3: CASSSSGLKDNEQFF
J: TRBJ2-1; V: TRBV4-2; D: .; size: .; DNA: TGTGCCAGCAGCCAAGAAGTGGACGGGGGAACCTACAATGAGCAGTTCTTC; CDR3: CASSQEVDGGTYNEQFF
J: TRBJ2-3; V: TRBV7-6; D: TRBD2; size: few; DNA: TGTGCCAGCGCGACACTAGCGGGAGGGGGTACAGATACGCAGTATTTT; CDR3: CASATLAGGGTDTQYF
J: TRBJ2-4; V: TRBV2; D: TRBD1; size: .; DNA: TGTGCCAGCAGTGAAGCGGACAGGACGAACTTC; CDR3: CASSEADRTNF
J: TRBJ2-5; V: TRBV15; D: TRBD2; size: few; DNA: TGTGCCACCAGCAAGGGACTAGCGGGAGAAGAGACCCAGTACTTC; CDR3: CATSKGLAGEETQYF
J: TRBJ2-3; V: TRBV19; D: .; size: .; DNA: TGTGCCAGTAGTATTAACAGGGTTACGCAGTATTTT; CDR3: CASSINRVTQYF
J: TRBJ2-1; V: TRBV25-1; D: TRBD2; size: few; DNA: TGTGCCAGCAGTGACCCTACTAGCGGGAGATCGAATGAGCAGTTCTTC; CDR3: CASSDPTSGRSNEQFF